The 16 T cell receptor beta chains reported below all come from one sample, sequenced in a study of T cells after yellow fever vaccination. MiXCR was run by TCRdb on the 5' RACE reads, yielding one entry per CDR3 protein. Of roughly 170,000 distinct CDR3 sequences in the sample, 5.5% to 8% were seen once. The specimen comprised CD4+ T cells sorted from PBMCs, sampled on the day of the first yellow fever vaccination. These receptors were collected from a man younger than 30 who received the YFV17D yellow fever vaccine.

This clonotype was detected ten times or more. V and J are TRBV5-1 and TRBJ2-7; D uncertain. There are 11 residues in the CDR3. The germline V and J ends were trimmed by 0 bases and 10 bases, with 8 bases remaining between them. The germline CDR1 and CDR2 sequences are SGHRS and YFSETQ. CDR3 coding DNA: TGCGCCAGCAGCTTGGAGGGCCCTCAGTACTTC. This translates into CASSLEGPQYF.

This clonotype has a count of ten or more. The chain carries TRBV10-3 and TRBJ2-7; 11 bases line up with TRBD1. Germline CDR1 ENHRY, CDR2 SYGVKD. The CDR3 has 15 residues. V shed 3 bases, J shed 1 base, and the junction held 2 bases outside the gene matches. CDR3 loop: CAISEGQGASYEQYV. CDR3 coding DNA: TGTGCCATCAGTGAAGGACAGGGGGCTTCCTACGAGCAGTACGTC.

This clonotype was seen only a few times. This chain connects TRBV2 to TRBJ2-7, with 7 positions matching TRBD1. The CDR3 contains 14 residues. Germline trimming cut 4 bases from V and 3 bases from J; bases unmatched to any gene: 6. Germline V gives CDR1 SNHLY, CDR2 FYNNEI. Here the CDR3 DNA reads TGTGCCAGCAGTGCAGGACAGGTTGACTACGAGCAGTACTTC. It specifies CASSAGQVDYEQYF.

This clonotype was observed a handful of times. This rearrangement joins TRBV7-9 to TRBJ2-5, with D perhaps matching TRBD1 or TRBD2 (5 bases each). CDR1 is SEHNR and CDR2 is FQNEAQ in the germline V gene (reference sequence). Trimming pared 5 bases from V and 5 bases from J, leaving 15 bases between. The CDR3 has 14 residues. Here the CDR3 reads CASSLRDLGETQYF. Written as DNA, the CDR3 is TGTGCCAGCAGCCTCCGGGACCTGGGGGAGACCCAGTACTTC.

This clonotype was observed at least ten times. The V gene is TRBV20-1, the J gene TRBJ1-6; D is perhaps TRBD1 (6 bases). Looked up from germline, CDR1 is DFQATT and CDR2 is SNEGSKA (reference sequence). Trimming removed 2 bases at V and 5 bases at J, with 13 bases between. There are 15 residues in the CDR3. CDR3: CSARPSGQNNSPLHF. Here the CDR3 DNA reads TGCAGTGCTAGACCATCCGGACAGAATAATTCACCCCTCCACTTT.

J is TRBJ2-5 and V is TRBV5-1; no reliable D call. The V and J ends lost 3 bases and 1 base respectively, with 10 bases between them. CDR1 and CDR2 from the germline V gene are SGHRS and YFSETQ. The CDR3 has 14 amino acids. DNA of the CDR3: TGCGCCAGCAGCTACCACAGTCGCCAAGAGACCCAGTACTTC. It is translated as CASSYHSRQETQYF.

The rearrangement joins TRBV7-2 to TRBJ2-1; 8 nucleotides line up with TRBD2. J was trimmed by 9 bases and V by 0 bases; bases with no gene match: 7. The CDR3 spans 15 residues. CDR1 SGHTA and CDR2 FQGNSA come from the germline V gene. CDR3 coding DNA: TGTGCCAGCAGCTTAGCGGTACTAGCGGACGGTGAGCAGTTCTTC. Its protein is CASSLAVLADGEQFF.

There are a few counts of this clonotype. The chain recombines TRBV10-3 with TRBJ2-1; 14 bases are a match to TRBD2. Per germline, CDR1 ENHRY and CDR2 SYGVKD. CDR3 length: 15 amino acids. Trimming at V came to 4 bases and at J to 8 bases, leaving 4 bases not matched to a gene. The CDR3 sequence is CAISAGTSGGHEQFF. DNA for the CDR3: TGTGCCATCAGTGCGGGGACTAGCGGGGGCCATGAGCAGTTCTTC.

This clonotype was detected many times. The V gene is TRBV5-1, the J gene TRBJ1-1; 7 positions agree with TRBD1. Germline assignment: CDR1 SGHRS and CDR2 YFSETQ. V shed 2 bases, J shed 0 bases, and the junction held 13 bases outside the gene matches. The CDR3 totals 18 residues. The CDR3 reads CASSFSRTGTLMNTEAFF. The CDR3 DNA reads TGCGCCAGCAGCTTTTCCCGGACAGGAACCCTTATGAACACTGAAGCTTTCTTT.

Ten or more counts support this clonotype. The genes are TRBV12-3 or TRBV12-4 and TRBJ2-3, with TRBD1 as a possible D gene (6 bases). The CDR3 consists of 16 residues. V was shortened by 6 bases and J by 0 bases, with 16 bases between the two germline ends. The CDR3 bases are TGTGCCAGCAGGTCAGACAGGCCACCTAGCACAGATACGCAGTATTTT. The encoded protein is CASRSDRPPSTDTQYF.

This clonotype was found once. The chain carries TRBV7-9 and TRBJ2-4, with 8 bases that match TRBD2. After removal of 9 bases from V and 6 bases from J, the junction contained 19 bases not matched to a gene. CDR1 and CDR2 (germline): SEHNR, FQNEAQ (reference sequence). The CDR3 covers 17 residues. CDR3: CARGPWGRGGPGNIQYF. The CDR3 coding sequence is TGTGCCAGGGGCCCCTGGGGGCGCGGGGGGCCAGGAAACATTCAGTACTTC.

Of note for this clonotype: A much more abundant neighbour one base away suggests this may be a read error. The V call is TRBV20-1, the J call TRBJ1-2; no definite D call. The CDR3 is 11 residues long. CDR1 and CDR2 (germline): DFQATT, SNEGSKA (reference sequence). CDR3 protein: CNASLGYGYTF. In nucleotides, the CDR3 is TGCAATGCTAGTTTGGGGTATGGCTACACCTTC.

About this clonotype: A much larger clone lies a single base off, so this may be a read error. The V and J genes are TRBV21-1 and TRBJ1-3. TRBV21-1 represents a pseudogene. The CDR3 totals 15 residues. In DNA form, the CDR3 reads TGTGCCAGCAGCAAACAGGCAGCCTCTGCAAACACCATATATTTT. Its protein product is CASSKQAASANTIYF.

This clonotype was observed a handful of times. The chain carries TRBV7-2 and TRBJ1-2; possible D gene TRBD1, 5 bases. With 3 bases removed from V and 1 base from J, the gap between germline ends came to 15 bases. The CDR3 totals 16 residues. Germline assignment: CDR1 SGHTA and CDR2 FQGNSA. CDR3: CASSFAGRGNNYGYTF. CDR3 nucleotide sequence: TGTGCCAGCAGCTTTGCTGGGAGGGGTAATAACTATGGCTACACCTTC.

This clonotype was picked up a small number of times. V usage is TRBV6-2 or TRBV6-3 and J usage is TRBJ2-3; TRBD2 is a possible D gene (6 bases). Trimming removed 8 bases from V and 2 bases from J, with 14 bases in between. Per germline, CDR1 MNHEY and CDR2 SVGEGT. The CDR3 length is 14 residues. CDR3 nucleotide sequence: TGTGCCAGCTTGATGGGGGGTATCACAGATACGCAGTATTTT. It specifies CASLMGGITDTQYF.

The chain is built from TRBV4-3 and TRBJ1-2; 8 bases agree with TRBD1. There are 17 residues in the CDR3. The ends lost 2 bases at V and 3 bases at J; junction bases unmatched: 11. The germline gives CDR1 LGHNA, CDR2 YSLEER. The CDR3 DNA sequence: TGCGCCAGCAGCCAACGCGCTGCGGACAGGGCTCACTATGGCTACACCTTC. Its protein is CASSQRAADRAHYGYTF.